Listed below are T cell receptor beta chains from one sample, sequenced in a study of blood T cell repertoires in COVID-19. The protocol was immunoSEQ multiplex PCR, while the TCRdb copy is restricted to in-frame clones and leaves out a portion. The table shows about 250,000 clones, with roughly 84% occurring only once. Sequenced input: peripheral blood. These receptors were obtained from a woman in her forties who had recovered from COVID-19. CDR3s leave out the opening cysteine and the closing phenylalanine or tryptophan.

TRBJ1-4	TRBV2	ASNQGTHNEKLF
TRBJ2-1	TRBV7-3	ASSLAGGVNEQF
TRBJ2-7	TRBV14	ASSWTSDYEQY
TRBJ2-4	TRBV6-5	ASYPGGGKNIQY
TRBJ2-7	TRBV7-2	ASSLDGRLAHEQY
TRBJ2-4	TRBV27	ASSPTLGGVKSAKNIQY
TRBJ1-5	TRBV19	ASSSGQGGNQPQH
TRBJ1-2	TRBV5-1	ASSLPGTGNGYT
TRBJ2-3	TRBV28	ASRSQGTSGATSTDTQY
TRBJ1-2	TRBV10-3	AIQDPNYGYT
TRBJ2-3	TRBV27	ASSWTGGTDTQY
TRBJ1-5	TRBV27	ASSLGAGGNQPQH
TRBJ1-5	TRBV11-2	ASSPDRRGSQH
TRBJ2-6	TRBV4-1	ASSPLIRSGANVLT
TRBJ1-3	TRBV6-6	AARGSQSGNTIY
TRBJ2-1	TRBV29-1	SPGTGGGPQF
TRBJ1-2	TRBV4-1	ASSQDSGRATFYGYT
TRBJ1-2	TRBV10-3	AIRPGIDGYT
TRBJ2-7	TRBV6-5	ASSSPGLASYEQY
TRBJ2-7	TRBV27	ASASDRGQYEQY
TRBJ1-5	TRBV5-5	ASSFGTGHQPQH
TRBJ1-2	TRBV6-2/TRBV6-3	ASSSTGGRGGYT
TRBJ2-7	TRBV4-3	ASSQGLAGYEQY
TRBJ2-1	TRBV5-4	ASSVRQGQYNEQF
TRBJ2-3	TRBV7-2	ASRKIAGVTQY
TRBJ2-3	TRBV5-1	ASKWGGSPDTQY
TRBJ2-5	TRBV6-5	ASRDRGSETQY
TRBJ1-5	TRBV7-2	ASSLESGQNSNQPQH
TRBJ1-6	TRBV18	ASSPTLGANSPLH
TRBJ2-6	TRBV27	ASSLRQGSSGANVLT
TRBJ2-1	TRBV27	ASSSRLNRGNSYNEQF
TRBJ2-1	TRBV7-6	ASSAPGISAGEQF
TRBJ2-7	TRBV14	ASSQGKGRILYEQY
TRBJ2-7	TRBV5-1	ASSFGTDSYEQY
TRBJ1-6	TRBV11-3	ASSLGQGGSSPLH
TRBJ1-6	TRBV9	ASSAGDRGQNSPLH
TRBJ2-5	TRBV28	ASSLPGLAGVETQY